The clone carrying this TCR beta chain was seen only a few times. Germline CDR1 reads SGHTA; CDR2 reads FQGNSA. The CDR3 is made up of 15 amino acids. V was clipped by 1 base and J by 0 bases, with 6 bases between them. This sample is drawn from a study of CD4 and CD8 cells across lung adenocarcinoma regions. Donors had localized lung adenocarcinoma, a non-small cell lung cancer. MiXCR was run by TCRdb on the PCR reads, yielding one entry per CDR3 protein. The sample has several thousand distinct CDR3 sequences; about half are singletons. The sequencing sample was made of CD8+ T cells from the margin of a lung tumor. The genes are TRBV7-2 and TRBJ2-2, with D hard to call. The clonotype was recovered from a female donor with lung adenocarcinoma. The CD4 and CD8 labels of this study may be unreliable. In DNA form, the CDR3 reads TGTGCCAGCAGCTTAGGTCCCACGAACACCGGGGAGCTGTTTTTT. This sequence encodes CASSLGPTNTGELFF.